A single sample is the source of the 17 T cell receptor beta chains below, sequenced in a study of CD8+ T cells in alopecia areata (dated by TCRdb to between 2017 and 2018). The receptor library was made with the immunoSEQ multiplex PCR assay. RNA was extracted from all samples and reverse transcribed into cDNA, which served as template for TCR sequencing. TCRdb carries this immuneACCESS record with in-frame sequences only. Its versions omit some clonotypes, under half of them owing to an unresolved V gene in the studies checked, with the rest unexplained. The sample features about 19,000 clones, and none is a singleton. 31% of the sample belongs to the ten largest clones. Pooled mouse cutaneous lymph node cells were stained for CD4, CD8alpha, NKG2D, NKG2ACE and other markers and were then sorted on a BD Influx. Sequencing was performed on CD8+ T cells sorted from a lymph node. These receptors came from a C3H/HeJ mouse with alopecia areata. The MHC haplotype of this strain is H2-k.

This clone was seen only a few times. The gene symbols are mouse symbols. The sequenced fragment ends 4 residues before the CDR3 boundary, so the rest is inferred from the germline J gene. The chain uses TRBV17 and TRBJ2-1; tentative D call: TRBD2 (5 bases). CDR3 size: 14 residues. V lost 2 bases to trimming and J lost 4 bases, with 9 bases between them. Germline assignment: CDR1 MNHDT and CDR2 YYDKIL. The DNA read from the CDR3 is TGTGCTAGCAGTAGAAGACTGTTTTATGCT. The encoded protein is CASSRRLFYA. The whole CDR3 reads CASSRRLFYAEQFF.

Regarding this clone: Gene names are mouse gene names. The CDR3 is cut off 4 residues early in the read; its end comes from the germline J gene. This chain links TRBV13-1 with TRBJ1-2; 11 bases are a match to TRBD1. Per the germline V gene, CDR1 is NSHNY and CDR2 is SYGAGN. This CDR3 is built from 14 residues. CDR3 bases read: TGTGCCAGCAGTGAGGACAGGGGGCGGTCC. Protein product: CASSEDRGRS. The CDR3 in full is CASSEDRGRSDYTF.

This clone has more than one count but fewer than ten. The gene names given are mouse names. The observed sequence ends 4 residues before the CDR3 terminus, with the missing tail filled in from the germline J gene. This chain links TRBV1 with TRBJ2-1; D perhaps matches TRBD2 (5 bases). This CDR3 comprises 14 residues. The V and J ends lost 3 bases and 3 bases respectively, with 9 bases between them. Germline loops: CDR1 NSQYPW, CDR2 LRSPGD (reference sequence). CDR3 bases read: TGCACCTGCAGTGCTGGGGTCCTCTATGCT. Protein: CTCSAGVLYA. The whole CDR3 reads CTCSAGVLYAEQFF.

This clone was counted a few times. The germline and genes are mouse ones. The CDR3 end lies 4 residues beyond the end of the read and is filled in from the germline J gene. The V call is TRBV1, the J call TRBJ2-5; 7 bases fit TRBD1. This CDR3 comprises 13 residues. The germline CDR1 and CDR2 sequences are NSQYPW and LRSPGD (reference sequence). The CDR3 is CTCSTGTEDTQYF. The DNA read from the CDR3 is TGCACCTGCAGTACCGGGACAGAAGAC.

Remarks on this clone: Mouse germline and gene names are used. The CDR3 end lies 4 residues beyond the end of the read and is filled in from the germline J gene. The chain is built from TRBV19 and TRBJ2-3, with 10 positions matching TRBD1. This CDR3 comprises 15 residues. CDR1 is FNHDT and CDR2 is SITEND in the germline V gene (reference sequence). The chain's CDR3 is CASSIWDRGEETLYF. The sequenced CDR3 bases are TGTGCCAGCAGTATTTGGGACAGGGGCGAAGAA.

Notes on this clone: Mouse gene names apply. Read data end 4 residues before the CDR3 end; the end is taken from the germline J gene. The chain uses TRBV13-3 and TRBJ2-1; unclear D gene. The CDR3 sequence is 14 residues long. Germline V gene data show CDR1 as NNHDY and CDR2 as SYVADS. V dropped 0 bases and J dropped 2 bases, with 6 bases sitting between them. Partial CDR3 DNA: TGTGCCAGCAGTGATGCGCAGTACTATGCT. Its translation is CASSDAQYYA. In full, the CDR3 reads CASSDAQYYAEQFF.

This clone was seen more than once but under ten times. Gene labels here are mouse ones. The read halts 4 residues ahead of the CDR3 end, with the missing end drawn from the germline J gene. The chain links TRBV13-2 to TRBJ2-1; D perhaps matches TRBD1 (7 bases). CDR3 length: 14 amino acids. V was trimmed by 2 bases and J by 4 bases, leaving 10 bases between them. Germline-derived CDR1 and CDR2 are NNHNN and SYGAGS (reference sequence). The CDR3 loop reads CASGDWGQYAEQFF. Partial CDR3 DNA: TGTGCCAGCGGTGACTGGGGACAGTATGCT.

In regard to this clone: The database protein in TCRdb disagrees with the DNA translation at residue 13; the sequence shown here was translated from the DNA. Mouse names are used for the genes. The read halts 3 residues ahead of the CDR3 end, with the missing end drawn from the germline J gene. The rearrangement joins TRBV31 to TRBJ1-6; 8 positions match TRBD1. TRBJ1-6 is an open reading frame whose function is uncertain. The V segment lost 1 base and the J segment 7 bases; nucleotides outside the gene matches: 9. CDR1 GKSSPN and CDR2 SITVG come from the germline V gene. The CDR3 extends over 16 amino acids. CDR3 DNA (partial): TGTGCCTGGAGTCGAAAGGACAGGGCAGAAAATTCGCCC. Translating it yields CAWSRKDRAENSP. The complete CDR3 sequence is CAWSRKDRAENSPLYF.

This clone has more than one count but fewer than ten. Germline and genes here are mouse. The read gets to within 4 residues of the CDR3 end, and the germline J gene fills in the rest. This chain links TRBV13-1 with TRBJ2-1; TRBD2 matches at 7 bases. Germline loops: CDR1 NSHNY, CDR2 SYGAGN. The length of the CDR3 is 14 residues. Trimming at V came to 5 bases and at J to 1 base, leaving 3 bases not matched to a gene. The CDR3 sequence: CASSDWENYAEQFF. The DNA read from the CDR3 is TGTGCCAGCAGCGACTGGGAAAACTATGCT.

On this clone: Mouse germline and gene names are used. The sequenced fragment ends 4 residues before the CDR3 boundary, so the rest is inferred from the germline J gene. The gene calls are TRBV19 and TRBJ1-1, with TRBD1 identical over 8 bases. Looked up from germline, CDR1 is FNHDT and CDR2 is SITEND (reference sequence). The CDR3 has 14 amino acids. The sequenced CDR3 bases are TGTGCCAGCAGTATGAGACAGGGGAAGCCA. Protein sequence: CASSMRQGKP. The whole CDR3 reads CASSMRQGKPEVFF. Variable domain in full (rest from reference TRBV19 and TRBJ1-1): GGIITQTPKFLIGQEGQKLTLKCQQNFNHDTMYWYRQDSGKGLRLIYYSITENDLQKGDLSEGYDASREKKSSFSLTVTSAQKNEMAVFLCASSMRQGKPEVFFGKGTRLTVV.

This clone was seen only a few times. The gene names given are mouse names. The sequence runs out 4 residues before the end of the CDR3; the remainder is reconstructed from the germline J gene. This chain uses TRBV17 with TRBJ2-3, with D perhaps TRBD1 (6 bases). Per germline, CDR1 MNHDT and CDR2 YYDKIL. Trimming pared 2 bases from V and 3 bases from J, leaving 9 bases between. This CDR3 has 14 residues. Partial CDR3 DNA: TGTGCTAGCAGTAGATCAGGGGCGGCAGAA. Translating gives CASSRSGAAE. The full CDR3 is CASSRSGAAETLYF.

In this sample, this clone turned up a few times. Genes and germline come from the mouse. Read data end 4 residues before the CDR3 end; the end is taken from the germline J gene. The chain joins TRBV1 to TRBJ1-1, with TRBD1 identical over 10 bases. Germline V lookup: CDR1 NSQYPW, CDR2 LRSPGD (reference sequence). The CDR3 length is 17 residues. V lost 0 bases to trimming and J lost 0 bases; unmatched junction nucleotides: 4. Incomplete CDR3 DNA: TGCACCTGCAGTGCAGAGGACAGGGGGGATGCAAACACA. Translating it yields CTCSAEDRGDANT. The whole CDR3 region reads CTCSAEDRGDANTEVFF.

This clone was recorded a few times. Genes and germline are mouse. The DNA ends 4 residues before the CDR3 does, and the rest of the CDR3 is filled in from the germline J gene. The chain couples TRBV17 to TRBJ1-1; D gene uncertain. Looked up from germline, CDR1 is MNHDT and CDR2 is YYDKIL. The CDR3 length is 12 residues. The CDR3 sequence is CASSRQLGEVFF. The sequenced part of the CDR3 DNA is TGTGCTAGCAGTAGACAGCTGGGA.

As for this clone: Here the gene names and germline are mouse. From the germline J gene comes the end of the CDR3, since the read stops 4 residues before it. The chain employs TRBV1 and TRBJ2-7, with 9 bases matching TRBD1. CDR3 length equals 15 residues. The junction had 2 bases not matched to a gene; V was cut back by 0 bases and J by 2 bases. Germline lookup yields CDR1 NSQYPW and CDR2 LRSPGD (reference sequence). CDR3: CTCSADGTGTYEQYF. The part of the CDR3 DNA that was read is TGCACCTGCAGTGCAGATGGGACAGGGACCTAT.

In this sample, this clone turned up a few times. The gene symbols are mouse symbols. The read comes to an end 4 residues before the CDR3 does, leaving the germline J gene to fill in the end. V usage is TRBV13-1 and J usage is TRBJ1-2; D is unclear. Germline V gives CDR1 NSHNY, CDR2 SYGAGN. The V and J ends lost 0 bases and 2 bases respectively, with 5 bases between them. The CDR3 length is 13 residues. The part of the CDR3 DNA that was read is TGTGCCAGCAGTGATGTTGGGAACTCC. This encodes CASSDVGNS. The CDR3, in full, reads CASSDVGNSDYTF.

This clone was observed many times. The genes and germline here are from mouse. Read coverage stops 4 residues before the CDR3 terminus; the germline J gene supplies the remainder. The V gene is TRBV13-3, the J gene TRBJ2-5; weak D call: TRBD2 (7 bases). This CDR3 comprises 14 residues. Germline-derived CDR1 and CDR2 are NNHDY and SYVADS. The part of the CDR3 DNA that was read is TGTGCCAGCAGTGATGGGGGGGCGAAGGAC. Translating gives CASSDGGAKD. The full CDR3 protein reads CASSDGGAKDTQYF.

Many counts were recorded for this clone. The listed genes are named as in mouse. Incomplete CDR3 DNA: TGTGCCAGCAGTACAGCCCTTAACCAAGAC. Amino acid sequence: CASSTALNQD. The full CDR3 protein is CASSTALNQDTQYF. The V call is TRBV13-3, the J call TRBJ2-5, with D unclear. The read halts 4 residues ahead of the CDR3 end, with the missing end drawn from the germline J gene. The CDR3 totals 14 residues. Germline lookup yields CDR1 NNHDY and CDR2 SYVADS. Trimming shortened V by 4 bases and J by 0 bases, and 9 bases separated the two germline ends.